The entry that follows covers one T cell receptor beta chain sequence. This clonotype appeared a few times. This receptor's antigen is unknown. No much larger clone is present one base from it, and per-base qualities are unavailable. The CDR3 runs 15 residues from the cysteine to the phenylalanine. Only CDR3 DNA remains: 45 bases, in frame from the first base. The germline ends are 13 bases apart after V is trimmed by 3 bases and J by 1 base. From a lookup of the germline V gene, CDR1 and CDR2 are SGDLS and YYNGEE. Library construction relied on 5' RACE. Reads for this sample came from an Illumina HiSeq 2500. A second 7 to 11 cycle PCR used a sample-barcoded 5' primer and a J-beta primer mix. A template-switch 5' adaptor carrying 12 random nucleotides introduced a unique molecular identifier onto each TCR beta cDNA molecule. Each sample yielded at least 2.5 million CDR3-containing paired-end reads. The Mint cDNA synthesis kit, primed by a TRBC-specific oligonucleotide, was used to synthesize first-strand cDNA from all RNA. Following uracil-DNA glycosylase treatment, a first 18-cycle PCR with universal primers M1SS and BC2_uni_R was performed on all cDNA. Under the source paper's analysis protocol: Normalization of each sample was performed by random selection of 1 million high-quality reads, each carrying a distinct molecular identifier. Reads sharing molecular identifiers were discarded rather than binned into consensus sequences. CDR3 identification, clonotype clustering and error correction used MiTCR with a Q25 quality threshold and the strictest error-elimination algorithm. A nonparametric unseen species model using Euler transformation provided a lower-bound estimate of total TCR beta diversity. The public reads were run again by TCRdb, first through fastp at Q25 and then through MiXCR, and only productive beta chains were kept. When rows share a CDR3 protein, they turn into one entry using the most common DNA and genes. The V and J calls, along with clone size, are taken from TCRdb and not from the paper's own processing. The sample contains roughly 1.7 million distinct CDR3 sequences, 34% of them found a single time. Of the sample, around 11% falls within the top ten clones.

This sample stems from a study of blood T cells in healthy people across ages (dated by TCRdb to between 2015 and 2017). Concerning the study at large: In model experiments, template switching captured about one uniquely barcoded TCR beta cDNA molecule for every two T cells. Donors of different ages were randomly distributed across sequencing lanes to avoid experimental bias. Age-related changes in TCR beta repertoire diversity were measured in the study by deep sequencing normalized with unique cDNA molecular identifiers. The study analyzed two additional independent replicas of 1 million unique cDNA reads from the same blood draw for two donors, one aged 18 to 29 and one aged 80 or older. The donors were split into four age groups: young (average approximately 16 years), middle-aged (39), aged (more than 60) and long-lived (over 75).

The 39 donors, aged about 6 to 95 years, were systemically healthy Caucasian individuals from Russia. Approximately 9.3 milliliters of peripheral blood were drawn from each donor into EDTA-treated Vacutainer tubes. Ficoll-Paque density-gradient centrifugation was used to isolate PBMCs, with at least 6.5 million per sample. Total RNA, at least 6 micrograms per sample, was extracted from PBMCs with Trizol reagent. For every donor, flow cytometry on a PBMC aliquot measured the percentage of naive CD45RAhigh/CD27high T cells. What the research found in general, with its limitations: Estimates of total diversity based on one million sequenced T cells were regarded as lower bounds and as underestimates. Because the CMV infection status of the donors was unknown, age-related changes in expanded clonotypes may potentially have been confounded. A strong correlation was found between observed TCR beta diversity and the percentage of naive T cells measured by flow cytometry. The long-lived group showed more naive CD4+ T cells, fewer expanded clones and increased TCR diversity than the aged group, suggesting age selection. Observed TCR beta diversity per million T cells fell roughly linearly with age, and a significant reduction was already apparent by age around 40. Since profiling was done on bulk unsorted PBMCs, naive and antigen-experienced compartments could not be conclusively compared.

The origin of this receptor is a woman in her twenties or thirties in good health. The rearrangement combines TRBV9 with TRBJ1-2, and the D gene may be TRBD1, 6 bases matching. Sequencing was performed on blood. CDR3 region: CASSARDIINYGYTF. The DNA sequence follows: TGTGCCAGCAGCGCCCGGGACATTATTAACTATGGCTACACCTTC.